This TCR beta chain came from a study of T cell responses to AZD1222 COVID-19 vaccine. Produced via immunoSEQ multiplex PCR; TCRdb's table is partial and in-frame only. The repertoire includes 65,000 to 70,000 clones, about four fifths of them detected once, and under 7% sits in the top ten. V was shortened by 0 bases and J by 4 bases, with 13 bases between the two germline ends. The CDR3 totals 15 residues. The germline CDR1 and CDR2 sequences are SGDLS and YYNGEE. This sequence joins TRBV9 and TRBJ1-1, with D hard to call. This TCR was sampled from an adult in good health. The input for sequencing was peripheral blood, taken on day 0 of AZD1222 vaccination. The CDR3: CASSVDGREGTEAFF. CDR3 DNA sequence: TGTGCCAGCAGCGTAGACGGCCGGGAAGGCACTGAAGCTTTCTTT.